This T cell receptor (beta chain) comes out of a study of T cells after yellow fever vaccination. Overall study findings and caveats: Contamination by abundant bulk-population clonotypes could be present in FACS-sorted repertoires.

TCRdb reanalysed the 5' RACE reads using MiXCR and keeps one entry per CDR3 protein. Here the sample spans 450,000 to 650,000 distinct CDR3 sequences, approximately 13% being singletons. The ends lost 3 bases at V and 3 bases at J; junction bases unmatched: 4. CDR3 length: 14 residues. From germline, CDR1 is DFQATT and CDR2 SNEGSKA (reference sequence). On this clonotype itself: Its antigen remains unknown.

The sequencing here drew on PBMCs, taken on the day of the yellow fever booster vaccination. This receptor was obtained from a man aged 25 to 40 who received the YFV17D yellow fever vaccine. V gene TRBV20-1 combines with J gene TRBJ2-3; 9 bases are a match to TRBD1. The CDR3 is CSASRTGVTDTQYF. For the CDR3, the DNA is TGCAGTGCTAGCCGGACAGGGGTAACAGATACGCAGTATTTT.